A single sample gave rise to the 18 T cell receptor beta chains below, sequenced in a study of early T cells in non-severe SARS-CoV-2 infection. From the 5' RACE reads, TCRdb called clonotypes with MiXCR, one entry per CDR3 protein. The table includes tens of thousands of distinct CDR3 sequences, about a tenth detected once. Sample: whole blood. Source of these receptors: an adult who was a healthcare worker with PCR-confirmed SARS-CoV-2 infection or an uninfected control (not recorded which).

To note about this clonotype: One end of the junction fails to match germline, which may point to a read error. The J gene is TRBJ2-5, the V gene TRBV7-7; 10 nucleotides align to TRBD1. Germline values: CDR1 SSHAT, CDR2 FNYEAQ (reference sequence). The CDR3 is 16 amino acids. The CDR3 DNA sequence: TGTGCTAGCAGCTTAGATTGGGACAGGGGACAAGAGACCCAGTACTTC. Translation gives CASSLDWDRGQETQYF.

This clonotype was observed many times. The V call is TRBV6-6, the J call TRBJ1-2, with D possibly matching TRBD1 (5 bases). Germline CDR1 MNHNY, CDR2 SVGAGI (reference sequence). V was pared by 6 bases and J by 2 bases, with 10 bases between. This CDR3 comprises 13 residues. The CDR3 DNA sequence: TGTGCCAGCAGCCAAGGGGACAACTATGGCTACACCTTC. It yields the protein CASSQGDNYGYTF.

In its sample, this clonotype was seen many times. This chain uses TRBV14 with TRBJ2-7, with TRBD1 as a possible D gene (5 bases). This CDR3 has 17 residues. CDR1 SGHDN and CDR2 FVKESK come from the germline V gene. The ends were cut back, 0 bases at V and 6 bases at J, with 21 bases in the middle. CDR3 nucleotides: TGTGCCAGCAGCCAAGATAGGGGTAGGGATTGGGCCGGCGAGCAGTACTTC. It encodes CASSQDRGRDWAGEQYF.

The chain carries TRBV5-1 and TRBJ2-3; D is unresolved. V was trimmed by 6 bases and J by 7 bases, leaving 15 bases between them. Germline V gives CDR1 SGHRS, CDR2 YFSETQ. The CDR3 runs to 13 residues. The CDR3 protein is CASTYETRNTQYF. DNA of the CDR3: TGCGCCAGCACCTATGAAACACGTAATACGCAGTATTTT.

This clonotype was recorded at least ten times. The CDR3, as DNA: TGTGCCAGCAGCCGCGAAAGGGCCGGGGAGCTGTTTTTT. It codes for CASSRERAGELFF. The V and J genes are TRBV11-2 and TRBJ2-2; no reliable D call. This CDR3 contains 13 residues. CDR1 is SGHAT, CDR2 FQNNGV, per germline. V was trimmed by 5 bases and J by 6 bases, leaving 10 bases between them. Complete variable domain (other parts from reference TRBV11-2 and TRBJ2-2): EAGVAQSPRYKIIEKRQSVAFWCNPISGHATLYWYQQILGQGPKLLIQFQNNGVVDDSQLPKDRFSAERLKGVDSTLKIQPAKLEDSAVYLCASSRERAGELFFGEGSRLTVL.

This clonotype occurred many times. The chain employs TRBV12-3 or TRBV12-4 and TRBJ1-5; D unresolved. The CDR3 covers 16 residues. V was cut by 1 base and J by 3 bases, with 13 bases left in between. The CDR3 region is CASSLDLGQPNQPQHF. CDR3 DNA: TGTGCCAGCAGTTTAGATCTTGGGCAGCCCAATCAGCCCCAGCATTTT.

Ten or more counts support this clonotype. This rearrangement joins TRBV18 to TRBJ2-1, with a tentative D call TRBD1 (6 bases). V was trimmed by 4 bases and J by 6 bases, leaving 10 bases between them. Germline V gene sequence: CDR1 KGHSH, CDR2 LQKENI. The CDR3 consists of 13 residues. CDR3 amino acids: CASSLSQGNEQFF. DNA for the CDR3: TGTGCCAGCTCACTTTCACAGGGCAATGAGCAGTTCTTC.

This clonotype was seen more than once but under ten times. V and J are TRBV9 and TRBJ1-1; D gene uncertain. This CDR3 comprises 14 residues. Trimming removed 4 bases at V and 5 bases at J, with 15 bases between. Germline values: CDR1 SGDLS, CDR2 YYNGEE. CDR3 sequence: CASSIGNGDTEAFF. The CDR3 region has the DNA TGTGCCAGCAGCATAGGAAACGGTGATACTGAAGCTTTCTTT.

This clonotype was seen repeatedly, ten times or more. V gene TRBV4-3 combines with J gene TRBJ1-1, with a weak D call TRBD1 (6 bases). The germline V gene has CDR1 LGHNA and CDR2 YSLEER. This CDR3 is built from 17 residues. Between the trimmed V and J ends, which lost 2 bases and 10 bases, there was a span of 26 bases. Here the CDR3 DNA reads TGCGCCAGCAGCCAAAATGTCATAGGGGGAACAAGTTTTGGAGCTTTCTTT. As protein: CASSQNVIGGTSFGAFF.

This clonotype was counted between two and nine times. CDR3: CAISLGQTPDQPQHF. The CDR3 bases are TGTGCCATCAGCCTGGGACAGACTCCAGATCAGCCCCAGCATTTT. V and J are TRBV10-3 and TRBJ1-5; 7 positions match TRBD1. The CDR3 totals 15 residues. Germline loops: CDR1 ENHRY, CDR2 SYGVKD. Trimming cost V 6 bases and J 5 bases; bases outside gene matches: 10.

This clonotype was seen repeatedly, ten times or more. CDR3 region: CASSSGTGIYGYTF. CDR3 DNA sequence: TGTGCCAGCAGCTCCGGGACAGGTATCTATGGCTACACCTTC. This chain links TRBV3-1 with TRBJ1-2, with 8 bases lining up with TRBD1. V dropped 5 bases and J dropped 4; count of bases not matched to a gene: 6. Germline V lookup: CDR1 LGHDT, CDR2 YNNKEL (reference sequence). The CDR3 extends over 14 amino acids.

This clonotype was recorded at least ten times. The gene calls are TRBV7-9 and TRBJ2-2; D unresolved. CDR1 and CDR2 from the germline V gene are SEHNR and FQNEAQ (reference sequence). V was clipped by 2 bases and J by 5 bases, with 6 bases between them. This CDR3 spans 13 amino acids. In DNA, the CDR3 is TGTGCCAGCAGCTTACAGAGTACCGGGGAGCTGTTTTTT. Its protein product is CASSLQSTGELFF. The full variable domain, completed using reference TRBV7-9 and TRBJ2-2, is DTGVSQNPRHKITKRGQNVTFRCDPISEHNRLYWYRQTLGQGPEFLTYFQNEAQLEKSRLLSDRFSAERPKGSFSTLEIQRTEQGDSAMYLCASSLQSTGELFFGEGSRLTVL.

V usage is TRBV9 and J usage is TRBJ2-3; 9 positions agree with TRBD1. Germline loops: CDR1 SGDLS, CDR2 YYNGEE. The CDR3 contains 19 residues. V lost 2 bases to trimming and J lost 5 bases; unmatched junction nucleotides: 18. The CDR3 DNA reads as TGTGCCAGCAGCGTGGGGCCCGGGACAGGGAGGGAAACAAGAGATACGCAGTATTTT. Residues: CASSVGPGTGRETRDTQYF.

The chain joins TRBV4-1 to TRBJ1-5; D is unresolved. The CDR3 is 13 residues long. From germline, CDR1 is MGHRA and CDR2 YSYEKL. V lost 0 bases and J 4 bases, leaving 4 bases between the germline ends. CDR3 loop: CASSQERNQPQHF. The CDR3 nucleotides are TGCGCCAGCAGCCAAGAGCGTAATCAGCCCCAGCATTTT.

In regard to this clonotype: It may be a read error: a sequence one base away is much more abundant. CDR3 nucleotides: TGTGCCATCAGTGAGCCTCGACCAGTAAGGGAGACCCAGTACTTC. It codes for CAISEPRPVRETQYF. The chain combines TRBV10-3 with TRBJ2-5; D is undetermined. There are 15 residues in the CDR3. Germline CDR1 ENHRY, CDR2 SYGVKD. V lost 2 bases and J lost 5, with 15 bases in between.

In this sample, this clonotype turned up many times. This sequence joins TRBV25-1 and TRBJ1-1; possibly TRBD1 for D (5 bases). CDR3 length: 13 amino acids. Trimming left V 8 bases short and J 3 bases short, with 13 bases between. Germline CDR1 is MGHDK and CDR2 is SYGVNS. The CDR3 is CASGPDSYTEAFF. CDR3 coding DNA: TGTGCCAGCGGGCCCGACAGTTACACTGAAGCTTTCTTT.

This clonotype was seen a handful of times. The chain joins TRBV15 to TRBJ2-1; a weak D match, TRBD1 (6 bases). This CDR3 has 15 residues. Germline V gene sequence: CDR1 LNHNV, CDR2 YYDKDF (reference sequence). V was trimmed by 3 bases and J by 2 bases, leaving 11 bases between them. The CDR3 loop is CATSSHGQTYNEQFF. The DNA of the CDR3 is TGTGCCACCAGCAGCCACGGACAGACCTACAATGAGCAGTTCTTC.

This clonotype turned up a few times. The V gene is TRBV29-1, the J gene TRBJ2-5, with unresolved D. Germline lookup yields CDR1 SQVTM and CDR2 ANQGSEA. The CDR3 has 13 residues. Between the trimmed V and J ends, which lost 7 bases and 5 bases, there was a span of 17 bases. The CDR3 here is CSAADGLGETQYF. CDR3 DNA: TGCAGCGCTGCGGACGGTCTGGGGGAGACCCAGTACTTC.